The 11 T cell receptor beta chains presented below share a single source sample, sequenced in a study of Ad26.COV2.S vaccination and SARS-CoV-2 variants. This sample's treatment: about 20 received Ad26.COV2.S at low or high dose, single or two shots; a few received placebo; per-sample allocation not given. Sampling occurred on day 63 after the first vaccine or placebo injection. Data came from immunoSEQ multiplex PCR; TCRdb stores just in-frame clones and leaves some out. The repertoire holds hundreds of thousands of clones, with roughly 90% as singletons. The sample consisted of peripheral blood, taken in a trial of Ad26.COV2.S vaccine versus placebo. The receptors come from a person between 18 and 65 years old who received the Ad26.COV2.S COVID-19 vaccine or a placebo.

The chain links TRBV18 to TRBJ2-7; D is uncertain. V was pared by 3 bases and J by 4 bases, with 13 bases between. The CDR3 spans 14 residues. CDR1 KGHSH and CDR2 LQKENI come from the germline V gene. The CDR3, as DNA: TGTGCCAGCTCACCGGCGTCGGACGGGTACGAGCAGTACTTC. This encodes CASSPASDGYEQYF.

The CDR3 loop is CASSRDRGDTQYF. The CDR3 bases are TGTGCCAGCTCACGTGACAGGGGAGATACGCAGTATTTT. The chain couples TRBV18 to TRBJ2-3; 8 nucleotides line up with TRBD1. Germline V gene lookup returns CDR1 KGHSH and CDR2 LQKENI. V was clipped by 4 bases and J by 5 bases; unmatched bases: 2. This CDR3 comprises 13 residues.

The genes are TRBV9 and TRBJ2-7, with D possibly matching TRBD1 (6 bases). V shed 0 bases and J shed 3 bases, with 13 bases lying between them. The CDR3 totals 15 residues. Germline V gene data show CDR1 as SGDLS and CDR2 as YYNGEE. The chain's CDR3 is CASSVEPTGIYEQYF. CDR3 bases: TGTGCCAGCAGCGTAGAACCGACAGGAATCTACGAGCAGTACTTC.

The chain joins TRBV9 to TRBJ2-1, with no clear D. Germline CDR1 and CDR2: SGDLS and YYNGEE. This CDR3 comprises 15 residues. Trimming shortened V by 4 bases and J by 0 bases, and 11 bases separated the two germline ends. Here the CDR3 DNA reads TGTGCCAGCAGCCCCTTTGCGAGCTCCTACAATGAGCAGTTCTTC. Amino acids: CASSPFASSYNEQFF. Together with reference TRBV9 and TRBJ2-1, the CDR3 gives the full variable domain: DSGVTQTPKHLITATGQRVTLRCSPRSGDLSVYWYQQSLDQGLQFLIQYYNGEERAKGNILERFSAQQFPDLHSELNLSSLELGDSALYFCASSPFASSYNEQFFGPGTRLTVL.

A single count supports this clone. V and J are TRBV5-1 and TRBJ1-1; possible D gene TRBD1, 6 bases. Trimming took off 4 bases at V and 11 bases at J, with 21 bases between the two ends. This CDR3 region has 14 residues. CDR1 is SGHRS and CDR2 is YFSETQ in the germline V gene. CDR3 amino acids: CASSPQGQNLDAFF. The CDR3 nucleotides read TGCGCCAGCAGCCCCCAGGGGCAAAATCTCGACGCTTTCTTT.

The chain couples TRBV18 to TRBJ1-5, with 7 bases fitting TRBD1. The V gene's germline CDR1 is KGHSH and CDR2 LQKENI. After removal of 3 bases from V and 2 bases from J, the junction contained 4 bases not matched to a gene. The CDR3 is 15 amino acids. Written as DNA, the CDR3 is TGTGCCAGCTCACCCCGGGACAGTCGCAATCAGCCCCAGCATTTT. Its translation is CASSPRDSRNQPQHF.

The count of this clone is one. The chain carries TRBV4-3 and TRBJ2-7; TRBD1 agrees at 9 bases. V lost 0 bases to trimming and J lost 3 bases; unmatched junction nucleotides: 6. The germline V gene has CDR1 LGHNA and CDR2 YSLEER. The CDR3 has 16 amino acids. The CDR3 loop reads CASSQEDRGRFYEQYF. The CDR3 DNA reads TGCGCCAGCAGCCAAGAGGACAGGGGCCGATTCTACGAGCAGTACTTC.

Only one count was recorded for this clone. This chain connects TRBV10-3 to TRBJ1-2, with TRBD1 as a possible D gene (6 bases). In germline, CDR1 is ENHRY, CDR2 SYGVKD. The CDR3 is 13 residues long. The V end lost 8 bases, the J end lost 8 bases, and 18 bases lay between the germline ends. The CDR3 sequence: CAIRIDRQWGYTF. Written as DNA, the CDR3 is TGTGCCATCCGAATAGACAGGCAATGGGGCTACACCTTC.

This chain links TRBV7-2 with TRBJ1-2; D is possibly TRBD1 (6 bases). Germline CDR1 and CDR2: SGHTA and FQGNSA. The CDR3 is 14 residues long. Deletions cut 4 bases from V and 4 bases from J, with 13 bases between. CDR3 amino acids: CASSSGQPIYGYTF. CDR3 sequence (DNA): TGTGCCAGCAGCTCAGGACAGCCGATCTATGGCTACACCTTC.

V is TRBV7-9 and J is TRBJ2-7; D might be TRBD2 (6 bases). The CDR3 loop spans 17 amino acids. The V and J ends lost 1 base and 4 bases respectively, with 20 bases between them. Germline V gene sequence: CDR1 SEHNR, CDR2 FQNEAQ (reference sequence). CDR3 nucleotides: TGTGCCAGCAGCTTAGGGTCCGCGCCCCGGGGAGGTTACGAGCAGTACTTC. It is translated as CASSLGSAPRGGYEQYF.

CDR3 DNA sequence: TGTGCCAGCAGCGACTTCAGGGGAACTAGTTCACCCCTCCACTTT. Residues: CASSDFRGTSSPLHF. The V call is TRBV9, the J call TRBJ1-6; D possibly corresponds to TRBD1 (6 bases). This CDR3 spans 15 amino acids. Trimming left V 3 bases short and J 9 bases short, with 16 bases between. Germline CDR1 and CDR2: SGDLS and YYNGEE.